The present entry profiles one T cell receptor (beta chain) with its context. What it binds is unknown. The sample belongs to a study of T cells in narcolepsy. Notes on the study in general: Comparing one patient's CSF and blood CD4+ clonotypes highlighted HCRT- and TRIB2-specific autoreactive clonotypes.

V lost 8 bases to trimming and J lost 4 bases, with 9 bases between them. Germline lookup yields CDR1 SGHVS and CDR2 FQNEAQ. The CDR3 length is 11 residues. TCRdb keeps only in-frame clones here, not all; method: immunoSEQ multiplex PCR. The sample lists around 30,000 clones, roughly nine tenths occurring once. This TCR came from a human donor with narcolepsy. The sample consisted of CD45RA- memory CD4+ T cells from PBMCs. This chain joins TRBV7-8 and TRBJ2-7; D is possibly TRBD1 or TRBD2 (5 bases each). The CDR3 DNA reads as TGTGCCAGCGGGGACCAATACGAGCAGTACTTC. Its protein product is CASGDQYEQYF.